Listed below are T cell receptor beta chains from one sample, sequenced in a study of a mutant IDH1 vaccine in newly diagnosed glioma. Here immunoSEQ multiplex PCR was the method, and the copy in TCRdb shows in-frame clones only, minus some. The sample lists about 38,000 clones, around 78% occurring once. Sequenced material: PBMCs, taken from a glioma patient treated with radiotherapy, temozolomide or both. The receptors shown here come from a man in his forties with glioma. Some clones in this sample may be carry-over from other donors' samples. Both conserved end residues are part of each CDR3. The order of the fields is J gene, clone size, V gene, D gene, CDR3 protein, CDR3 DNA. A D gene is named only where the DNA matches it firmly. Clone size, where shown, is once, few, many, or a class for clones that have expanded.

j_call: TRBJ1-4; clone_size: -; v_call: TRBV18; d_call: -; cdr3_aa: CASSLPGSRDNEKLFF; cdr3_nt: TGTGCCAGCTCACTTCCAGGGAGTCGAGATAATGAAAAACTGTTTTTT
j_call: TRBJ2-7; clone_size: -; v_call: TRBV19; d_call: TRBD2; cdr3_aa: CASSIGRGGPNEQYF; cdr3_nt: TGTGCCAGTAGTATTGGGCGGGGGGGCCCCAACGAGCAGTACTTC
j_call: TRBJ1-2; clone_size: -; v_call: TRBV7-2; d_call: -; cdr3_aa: CASSSGRFNYGYTF; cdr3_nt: TGTGCCAGCAGCTCCGGACGGTTTAACTATGGCTACACCTTC
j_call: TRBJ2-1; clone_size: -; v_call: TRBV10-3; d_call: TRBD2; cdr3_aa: CAISDGTSGGAGYNEQFF; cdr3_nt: TGTGCCATCAGTGATGGGACTAGCGGGGGGGCAGGATACAATGAGCAGTTCTTC
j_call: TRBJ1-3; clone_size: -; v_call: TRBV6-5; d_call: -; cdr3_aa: CASSTKQGNTIYF; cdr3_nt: TGTGCCAGCAGTACCAAACAGGGAAACACCATATATTTT
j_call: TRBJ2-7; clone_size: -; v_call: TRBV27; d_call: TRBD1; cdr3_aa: CASRLGTGVTYEQYF; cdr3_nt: TGTGCCAGCAGGCTTGGGACAGGGGTCACCTACGAGCAGTACTTC
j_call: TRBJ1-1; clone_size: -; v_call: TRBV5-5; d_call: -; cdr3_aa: CASSLVLGVNTEAFF; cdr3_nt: TGTGCCAGCAGCTTGGTTTTAGGGGTGAACACTGAAGCTTTCTTT
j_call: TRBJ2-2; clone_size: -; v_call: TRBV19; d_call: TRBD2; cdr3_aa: CASKLAGNTGELFF; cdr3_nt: TGTGCCAGTAAACTAGCGGGGAACACCGGGGAGCTGTTTTTT
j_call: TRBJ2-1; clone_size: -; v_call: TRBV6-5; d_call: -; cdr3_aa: CASTRGGEQFF; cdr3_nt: TGTGCCAGCACGAGAGGGGGGGAGCAGTTCTTC
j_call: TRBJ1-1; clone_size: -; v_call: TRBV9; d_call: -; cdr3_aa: CASSVGGRAEAFF; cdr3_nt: TGTGCCAGCAGCGTAGGGGGCCGGGCTGAAGCTTTCTTT
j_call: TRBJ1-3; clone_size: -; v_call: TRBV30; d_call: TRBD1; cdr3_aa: CAWSAGTGGSGNTIYF; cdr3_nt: TGTGCCTGGAGTGCCGGGACAGGGGGCTCTGGAAACACCATATATTTT
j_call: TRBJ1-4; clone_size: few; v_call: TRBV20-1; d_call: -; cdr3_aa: CSARGVEKLFF; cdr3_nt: TGCAGTGCTAGAGGGGTAGAAAAACTGTTTTTT
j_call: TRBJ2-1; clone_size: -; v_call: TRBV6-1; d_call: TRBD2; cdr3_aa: CASSLLLAGGEQFF; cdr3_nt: TGTGCCAGCAGCCTTTTATTAGCGGGGGGCGAGCAGTTCTTC
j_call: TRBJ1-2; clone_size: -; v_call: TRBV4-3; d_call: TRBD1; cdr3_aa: CASSQNRGRNYGYTF; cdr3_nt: TGCGCCAGCAGCCAAAACAGGGGGCGCAACTATGGCTACACCTTC
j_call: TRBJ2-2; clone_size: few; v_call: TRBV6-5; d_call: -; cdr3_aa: CASSLTGELFF; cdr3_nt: TGTGCCAGCAGTCTGACCGGGGAGCTGTTTTTT
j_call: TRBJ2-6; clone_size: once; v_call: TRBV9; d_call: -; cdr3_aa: CASSVGGANVLTF; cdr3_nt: TGTGCCAGCAGCGTAGGTGGGGCCAACGTCCTGACTTTC
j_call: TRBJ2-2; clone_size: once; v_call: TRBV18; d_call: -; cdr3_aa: CASSPREYGGELFF; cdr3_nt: TGTGCCAGCTCACCGAGGGAGTACGGCGGGGAGCTGTTTTTT
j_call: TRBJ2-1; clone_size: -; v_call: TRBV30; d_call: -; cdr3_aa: CAWSTGISYNEQFF; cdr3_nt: TGTGCCTGGAGTACGGGGATATCCTACAATGAGCAGTTCTTC
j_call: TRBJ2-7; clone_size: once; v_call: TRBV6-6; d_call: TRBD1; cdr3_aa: CASSYTPSQGTYEQYF; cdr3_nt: TGTGCCAGCAGCTACACCCCGTCACAGGGGACCTACGAGCAGTACTTC
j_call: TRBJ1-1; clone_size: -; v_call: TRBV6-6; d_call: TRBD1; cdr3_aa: CASSPSGTENTEAFF; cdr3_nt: TGTGCCAGCAGTCCTTCCGGGACAGAGAACACTGAAGCTTTCTTT